The 2 T cell receptor beta chains reported below all come from one sample, sequenced in a study of blood T cells in healthy people across ages. A second PCR, run for about 7 to 11 cycles, used a sample-barcoded 5' primer plus a J-beta primer mix. TCRdb analysed the 5' RACE reads with MiXCR anew, one entry per CDR3 protein. The sample consists of hundreds of thousands of distinct CDR3 sequences, roughly 34% of them appearing once. The sample comprised blood. The receptor set was obtained from a man aged 18 to 35 in good health.

The chain carries TRBV6-5 and TRBJ2-5; 8 bases line up with TRBD1. The germline V gene encodes CDR1 MNHEY and CDR2 SVGAGI. J gave up 4 bases and V 6 bases, and 7 bases lay outside the gene matches. The CDR3 has 14 amino acids. For the CDR3, the DNA is TGTGCCAGCAGCAAGACAGGGGAGAGAGAGACCCAGTACTTC. This sequence encodes CASSKTGERETQYF.

This clonotype was recorded many times. The genes are TRBV12-3 or TRBV12-4 and TRBJ2-5; D is ambiguous. V lost 5 bases to trimming and J lost 1 base, with 8 bases between them. The CDR3 has 13 residues. The CDR3: CASSGGPQETQYF. The DNA for the CDR3 is TGTGCCAGCAGTGGCGGACCCCAAGAGACCCAGTACTTC.